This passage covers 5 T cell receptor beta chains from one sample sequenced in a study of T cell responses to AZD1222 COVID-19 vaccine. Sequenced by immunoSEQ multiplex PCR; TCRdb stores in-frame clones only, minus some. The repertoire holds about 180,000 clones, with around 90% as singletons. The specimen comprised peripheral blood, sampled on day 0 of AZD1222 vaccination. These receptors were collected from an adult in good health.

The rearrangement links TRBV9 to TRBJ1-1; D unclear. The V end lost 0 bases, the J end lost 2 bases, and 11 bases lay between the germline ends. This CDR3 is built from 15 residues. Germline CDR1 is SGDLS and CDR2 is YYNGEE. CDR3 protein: CASSVEIGRNTEAFF. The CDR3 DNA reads TGTGCCAGCAGCGTAGAAATAGGACGAAACACTGAAGCTTTCTTT.

This CDR3 reads CASSKDAGSNQPQHF. CDR3 bases: TGTGCCAGCAGCAAAGATGCTGGGAGCAATCAGCCCCAGCATTTT. V usage is TRBV21-1 and J usage is TRBJ1-5. TRBV21-1 is assigned pseudogene status. The CDR3 extends over 15 amino acids.

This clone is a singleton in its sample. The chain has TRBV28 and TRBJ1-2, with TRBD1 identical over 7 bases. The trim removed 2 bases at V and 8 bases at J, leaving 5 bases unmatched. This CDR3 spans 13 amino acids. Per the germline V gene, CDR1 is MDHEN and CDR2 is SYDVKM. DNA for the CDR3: TGTGCCAGCAGTTTAGCAGGGGGTAGGGGCTACACCTTC. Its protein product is CASSLAGGRGYTF.

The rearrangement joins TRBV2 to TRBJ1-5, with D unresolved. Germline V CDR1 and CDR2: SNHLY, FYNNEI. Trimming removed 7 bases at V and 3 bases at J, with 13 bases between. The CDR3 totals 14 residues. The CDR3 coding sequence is TGTGCCAGCATGACAAGGAGAGACAATCAGCCCCAGCATTTT. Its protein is CASMTRRDNQPQHF.

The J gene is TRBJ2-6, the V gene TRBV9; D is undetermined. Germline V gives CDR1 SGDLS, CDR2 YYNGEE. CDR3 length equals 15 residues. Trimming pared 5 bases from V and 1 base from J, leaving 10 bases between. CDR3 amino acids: CASRVNLSGANVLTF. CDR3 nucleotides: TGTGCCAGCAGAGTGAATTTGTCTGGGGCCAACGTCCTGACTTTC.